This TCR beta chain was retrieved from a study of Graves' ophthalmopathy and Graves' hyperthyroidism (dated by TCRdb to 2017 to 2018). With respect to the entire study: Stable hyperthyroidism was defined as no progression to ophthalmopathy within 18 months of follow-up. To explore V-J signatures that separate ophthalmopathy from hyperthyroidism, a discovery set of fewer than 110 patients was enrolled, consisting of about 45 with ophthalmopathy and about 60 with stable hyperthyroidism. In total, 135 blood samples were TCR-sequenced: some 40 ophthalmopathy, 80 or so hyperthyroidism and approximately 17 hyperthyroidism-to-ophthalmopathy patients. The study used TCR beta repertoire signatures to distinguish Graves' ophthalmopathy from Graves' hyperthyroidism and to predict progression to ophthalmopathy. After sampling, hyperthyroidism patients received methimazole starting at 30 mg daily, and ophthalmopathy patients received high-dose intravenous methylprednisolone. T-cell repertoires of thyroid tissue and blood were compared in more than five hyperthyroidism patients. An independent validation cohort was composed of 18 to 20 hyperthyroidism patients and roughly 16 patients who later progressed from hyperthyroidism to ophthalmopathy. Paper-wide results and their limitations: Ophthalmopathy was separated from stable hyperthyroidism by the 13-signature model with roughly 87% sensitivity and about 81% specificity in cross-validation and with 80%/75% in the test set. Most expanded thyroid clonotypes with a frequency above 0.001 also appeared in blood, which suggests that blood repertoires may reflect the immune response in the thyroid. No statistical method was used to set the sample size in advance, and the investigators knew which group each participant was assigned to. In validation, the model predicted ophthalmopathy progression with 70.59% sensitivity and approximately 72% specificity; 12 predicted patients were CT-confirmed with GO in a median of about 6.1 months.

Patients with hyperthyroidism were aged 18 to 65 years, had been newly diagnosed, and had a disease duration of less than 2 months. Anyone with other autoimmune diseases, uncontrolled infections, pregnancy or lactation was excluded from the study. Diagnosis relied on clinical symptoms, serum thyroxine, TRAb, thyroid ultrasound and orbital computed tomography. Trizol reagent was used to extract the total RNA, and its quality was then checked on an Agilent 2100 Bioanalyzer. For repertoire sequencing, the TCR beta CDR3 regions were amplified from RNA transcripts. A first-round RT-PCR used HTBI primers with the Qiagen OneStep RT-PCR kit, followed by a second-round multiplex PCR, size selection and purification. The libraries underwent paired-end sequencing with 100 bp reads on an Illumina HiSeq2000. Processing in the source paper ran as follows. SOAPnuke was used to process the reads, removing any read that contained adapters or uncalled bases, had a mean Phred below 15, or lacked an exact match to the constant primer or identifier. COPE v1.2.5 was used to merge the high-quality paired reads. Each unique nucleotide sequence was defined as a clonotype, and clonotypes were aligned to IMGT TRB V, D and J references with MiTCR v1.1. The analysis was limited to V-J combinations with a frequency above 0.0001, which together covered 99% to 99.2% of the repertoires. A TCR clonal expansion and chaos score per V-J combination was defined as the ratio of F50 clonal expansion to chaos observed in the TCRdist matrix. Welch's t-statistics and random forest were used to reduce the features to 13 V-J combinations, which were then used as input to a naive Bayes classifier. The Morisita-Horn index was used to measure how similar the thyroid and blood repertoires were. The public reads were quality trimmed at Q25 with fastp and then assembled into clones with MiXCR by TCRdb, keeping productive beta chains. Every distinct CDR3 protein forms one entry, paired with its most common genes and DNA. TCRdb, rather than the study authors, made the V and J calls. Within this sample are some 1.1 million distinct CDR3 sequences, with less than 45% of them counted one time only. Around 10% of the sample comes from the top ten.

Notes on this clonotype: Which antigen it targets is not known. Per-nucleotide qualities are absent, and no much larger clonotype sits a single base away.

Reading the germline V gene (reference sequence) gives CDR1 SEHNR and CDR2 FQNEAQ. Taken from cysteine to phenylalanine, the CDR3 has 19 residues. The DNA shown is the 57-base CDR3, in frame from base 1. Compared with germline, V lacks 7 bases and J lacks 4 bases; bases without a gene match: 20. The rearrangement joined TRBV7-9 to TRBJ2-5, with 11 central nucleotides matching TRBD2. The sequence was collected from an adult man with Graves' hyperthyroidism. Source material: peripheral blood or thyroid tissue (not recorded which). The CDR3 region reads CASMREPGGLAGGPETQYF. The DNA sequence follows: TGTGCCAGCATGCGTGAACCAGGTGGGCTAGCGGGAGGCCCAGAGACCCAGTACTTC.